This T cell receptor (beta chain) was sequenced in a study of blood T cell repertoires in COVID-19. Turning to the study itself: COVID-19 samples, acute and convalescent, were from the United States, Italy and Spain. The cDNA or gDNA used as material had been derived from T cells, B-cell-depleted T cells, or PBMCs.

This CDR3 spans 14 amino acids. V was cut by 4 bases and J by 8 bases, with 15 bases left in between. In germline, CDR1 is SGHRS, CDR2 YFSETQ. The repertoire was sequenced with immunoSEQ multiplex PCR; TCRdb's copy has only in-frame clones and lacks some. The sample has roughly 200,000 clones, 70% to 85% seen once. The sequencing input was peripheral blood. This clonotype originated in a human donor in a cohort sampled during active COVID-19. This sequence joins TRBV5-1 and TRBJ2-2, with TRBD1 as a possible D gene (5 bases). CDR3 in DNA: TGCGCCAGCAGCCGTCAGGGCGAGCCAGGGGAGCTGTTTTTT. It codes for CASSRQGEPGELFF.